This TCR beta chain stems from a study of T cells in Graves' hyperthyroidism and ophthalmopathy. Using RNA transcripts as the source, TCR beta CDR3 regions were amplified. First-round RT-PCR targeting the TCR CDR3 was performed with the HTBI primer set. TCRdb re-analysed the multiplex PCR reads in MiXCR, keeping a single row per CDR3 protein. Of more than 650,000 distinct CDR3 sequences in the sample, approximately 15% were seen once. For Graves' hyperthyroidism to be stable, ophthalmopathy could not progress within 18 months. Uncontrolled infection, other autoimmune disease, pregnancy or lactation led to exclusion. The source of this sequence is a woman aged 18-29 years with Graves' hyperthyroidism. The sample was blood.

CDR3 bases: TGTGCCTGGAGTCTTGCTGGAAGTGGGGAGCTGTTTTTT. Amino acids: CAWSLAGSGELFF. J is TRBJ2-2 and V is TRBV30; D is undetermined. The CDR3 is 13 residues long. Germline V gene lookup returns CDR1 GTSNPN and CDR2 SVGIG (reference sequence). V dropped 2 bases and J dropped 8 bases, with 12 bases sitting between them.